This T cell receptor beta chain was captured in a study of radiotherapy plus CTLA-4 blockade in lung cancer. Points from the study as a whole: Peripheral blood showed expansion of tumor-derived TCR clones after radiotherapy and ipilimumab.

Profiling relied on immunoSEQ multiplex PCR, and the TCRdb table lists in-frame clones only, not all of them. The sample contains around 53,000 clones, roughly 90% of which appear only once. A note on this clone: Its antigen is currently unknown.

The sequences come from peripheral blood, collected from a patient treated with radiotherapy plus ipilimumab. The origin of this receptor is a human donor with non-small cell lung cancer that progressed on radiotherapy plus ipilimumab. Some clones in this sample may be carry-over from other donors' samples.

CDR3: CASSQDSLAGSPRTQYF. CDR3 bases: TGCGCCAGCAGCCAAGATTCACTAGCGGGATCCCCCCGTACGCAGTATTTT. The chain recombines TRBV4-3 with TRBJ2-3; TRBD2 matches 10 bases. The trim removed 0 bases at V and 8 bases at J, leaving 11 bases unmatched. The CDR3 totals 17 residues. Germline V gives CDR1 LGHNA, CDR2 YSLEER.